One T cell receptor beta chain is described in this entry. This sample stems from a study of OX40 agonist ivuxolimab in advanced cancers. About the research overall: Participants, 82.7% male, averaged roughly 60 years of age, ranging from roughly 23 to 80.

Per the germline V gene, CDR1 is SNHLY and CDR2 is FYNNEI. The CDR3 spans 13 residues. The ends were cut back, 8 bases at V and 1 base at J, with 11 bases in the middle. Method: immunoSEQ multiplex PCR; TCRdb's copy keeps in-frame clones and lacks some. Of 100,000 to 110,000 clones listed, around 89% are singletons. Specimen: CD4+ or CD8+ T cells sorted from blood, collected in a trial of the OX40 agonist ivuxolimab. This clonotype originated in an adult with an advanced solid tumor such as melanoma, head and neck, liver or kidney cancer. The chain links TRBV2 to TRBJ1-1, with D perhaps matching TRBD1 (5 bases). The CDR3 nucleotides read TGTGCCAGCGACACTGACAGGAACACTGAAGCTTTCTTT. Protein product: CASDTDRNTEAFF.